These 23 T cell receptor beta chains originate from one sample sequenced in a study of T-cell reconstitution after alpha-beta-depleted transplantation in children. This sample's TCRbeta library carried unique molecular identifier barcodes. One entry per CDR3 protein results from TCRdb running MiXCR on the PCR reads. The sample has more than 200,000 distinct CDR3 sequences, more than 20% seen once. The sample was PBMCs, taken before TCRalphabeta/CD19-depleted stem cell transplant. These receptors were collected from a girl aged 2-10 years with Fanconi anemia, due to receive a stem cell transplant.

This clonotype appeared many times. V usage is TRBV27 and J usage is TRBJ2-5; no reliable D call. With 0 bases removed from V and 9 bases from J, the gap between germline ends came to 2 bases. CDR3 length: 10 amino acids. The germline V gene encodes CDR1 MNHEY and CDR2 SMNVEV (reference sequence). As DNA, the CDR3 is TGTGCCAGCAGTTTATCTCCCCAGTACTTC. Residues: CASSLSPQYF.

The sample holds many counts of this clonotype. The chain is built from TRBV6-5 and TRBJ2-7; TRBD1 matches 8 bases. V gave up 3 bases and J gave up 3 bases; unmatched junction bases: 7. CDR3 length equals 15 residues. Germline CDR1 reads MNHEY; CDR2 reads SVGAGI. CDR3 loop: CASSYGRGPLYEQYF. DNA of the CDR3: TGTGCCAGCAGTTATGGCAGGGGGCCGCTCTACGAGCAGTACTTC.

This chain joins TRBV7-8 and TRBJ2-7, with TRBD1 matching over 10 bases. The CDR3 is 12 residues long. Germline CDR1 reads SGHVS; CDR2 reads FQNEAQ. V lost 6 bases, J lost 5 bases, and 1 base stayed unmatched. The CDR3 bases are TGTGCCAGCAGGGGGACAGGGGACGAGCAGTACTTC. It yields the protein CASRGTGDEQYF.

This clonotype has a handful of counts. This chain links TRBV7-9 with TRBJ2-5, with D unresolved. Trimming shortened V by 1 base and J by 5 bases, and 11 bases separated the two germline ends. Looked up from germline, CDR1 is SEHNR and CDR2 is FQNEAQ (reference sequence). The CDR3 sequence is 14 residues long. Here the CDR3 DNA reads TGTGCCAGCAGCTTAGTTGTGAGGCGGGAGACCCAGTACTTC. As protein: CASSLVVRRETQYF. Looking up the rest from reference TRBV7-9 and TRBJ2-5 gives the full variable domain: DTGVSQNPRHKITKRGQNVTFRCDPISEHNRLYWYRQTLGQGPEFLTYFQNEAQLEKSRLLSDRFSAERPKGSFSTLEIQRTEQGDSAMYLCASSLVVRRETQYFGPGTRLLVL.

V usage is TRBV4-1 and J usage is TRBJ1-1, with D possibly TRBD1 on 5 matching bases. The CDR3 length is 15 residues. The V end lost 0 bases, the J end lost 3 bases, and 11 bases lay between the germline ends. Germline lookup yields CDR1 MGHRA and CDR2 YSYEKL. The CDR3 here is CASSQETEFHTEAFF. The CDR3 nucleotides are TGCGCCAGCAGCCAAGAGACAGAGTTTCACACTGAAGCTTTCTTT.

The gene calls are TRBV20-1 and TRBJ2-2; a possible D gene is TRBD1 (7 bases). This CDR3 has 15 amino acids. CDR1 DFQATT and CDR2 SNEGSKA come from the germline V gene (reference sequence). With 7 bases removed from V and 4 bases from J, the gap between germline ends came to 19 bases. The CDR3 here is CSGRQGVGSTGELFF. The CDR3 DNA sequence: TGCAGTGGTCGGCAGGGGGTCGGGAGCACCGGGGAGCTGTTTTTT.

This clonotype was detected ten times or more. V is TRBV6-5 and J is TRBJ2-3; D may correspond to TRBD1 or TRBD2 (5 bases each). CDR3 length: 17 amino acids. Germline CDR1 and CDR2: MNHEY and SVGAGI. Trimming removed 3 bases from V and 0 bases from J, with 16 bases in between. The CDR3 is CASSYSSGTLSTDTQYF. In DNA, the CDR3 is TGTGCCAGCAGTTATAGTTCAGGGACGTTGAGCACAGATACGCAGTATTTT.

Ten or more counts support this clonotype. This chain joins TRBV21-1 and TRBJ1-6; the DNA was not used to check the table's D call, TRBD1. TRBV21-1 is annotated as a pseudogene. The CDR3 runs 20 residues. The CDR3 region has the DNA TGTGCCAGCAGCCTACGCGTCAGAAGACAGCAGGATTGTCGAAAATCACCCCTCCACTTT. It yields the protein CASSLRVRRQQDCRKSPLHF.

This clonotype was seen many times. V is TRBV20-1 and J is TRBJ2-5; 7 bases align to TRBD1. The CDR3 consists of 16 residues. V was clipped by 0 bases and J by 3 bases; unmatched bases: 10. Germline V lookup: CDR1 DFQATT, CDR2 SNEGSKA (reference sequence). CDR3 sequence (DNA): TGCAGTGCTAGAGATTTTCGAGGGGGCCAGGAAGAGACCCAGTACTTC. Residues: CSARDFRGGQEETQYF.

This clonotype has at least ten counts. CDR3 DNA: TGCAGTGCTAGACTGCTTGATGAGCAGTTCTTC. Amino acid sequence: CSARLLDEQFF. The chain employs TRBV20-1 and TRBJ2-1; D is ambiguous. Trimming stripped 2 bases from V and 8 bases from J, with 7 bases between. This CDR3 is built from 11 residues. CDR1 DFQATT and CDR2 SNEGSKA come from the germline V gene (reference sequence).

This clonotype has ten or more counts. The chain couples TRBV6-6 to TRBJ2-3; D is unresolved. The CDR3 has 13 amino acids. Looked up from germline, CDR1 is MNHNY and CDR2 is SVGAGI (reference sequence). V lost 6 bases to trimming and J lost 2 bases, with 9 bases between them. The CDR3 DNA follows: TGTGCCAGCAGACCCAGGCCCACAGATACGCAGTATTTT. Its protein is CASRPRPTDTQYF.

The chain carries TRBV7-9 and TRBJ2-1; 9 nucleotides agree with TRBD1. In germline, CDR1 is SEHNR, CDR2 FQNEAQ (reference sequence). The CDR3 has 15 amino acids. Losses at the gene ends were 7 bases for V and 5 bases for J; bases not matched to a gene: 9. The chain's CDR3 is CASNLRQGVNNEQFF. CDR3 coding DNA: TGTGCCAGCAATTTACGACAGGGGGTAAACAATGAGCAGTTCTTC.

The V and J genes are TRBV20-1 and TRBJ2-1, with 8 bases identical to TRBD2. Losses at the gene ends were 6 bases for V and 6 bases for J; bases not matched to a gene: 13. In germline, CDR1 is DFQATT, CDR2 SNEGSKA (reference sequence). There are 15 residues in the CDR3. CDR3 sequence: CSADLEGLGFNEQFF. The CDR3 nucleotides read TGCAGTGCCGATCTCGAGGGACTAGGTTTCAATGAGCAGTTCTTC.

This clonotype was found many times. CDR3: CSARDLGGEQYF. As DNA, the CDR3 is TGCAGTGCTAGGGACCTCGGGGGGGAGCAGTACTTC. The chain joins TRBV20-1 to TRBJ2-7; 7 nucleotides line up with TRBD2. The junction had 6 bases not matched to a gene; V was cut back by 3 bases and J by 7 bases. The CDR3 covers 12 residues. CDR1 and CDR2 from the germline V gene are DFQATT and SNEGSKA (reference sequence).

This chain uses TRBV24-1 with TRBJ2-1, with D uncertain. Per germline, CDR1 KGHDR and CDR2 SFDVKD. Trimming cost V 4 bases and J 4 bases, with 7 bases left between them. CDR3 size: 13 residues. The CDR3 loop reads CATSEGLYNEQFF. DNA of the CDR3: TGTGCCACCAGTGAAGGGCTATACAATGAGCAGTTCTTC.

This clonotype was counted many times. The chain combines TRBV25-1 with TRBJ2-7; D unresolved. Trimming took 7 bases from V and 3 from J, leaving 10 bases between them. Germline V CDR1 and CDR2: MGHDK, SYGVNS. This CDR3 spans 12 amino acids. The CDR3 protein is CASTRKNYEQYF. The CDR3 DNA sequence: TGTGCCAGCACTAGGAAAAACTACGAGCAGTACTTC.

This clonotype appeared many times. The chain employs TRBV15 and TRBJ2-3; possible D gene TRBD1, 5 bases. Trimming removed 0 bases from V and 3 bases from J, with 16 bases in between. This CDR3 spans 17 amino acids. CDR1 and CDR2 (germline): LNHNV, YYDKDF (reference sequence). The CDR3 reads CATSRDHDSHQTDTQYF. The CDR3 DNA reads as TGTGCCACCAGCAGAGATCACGACAGCCACCAGACAGATACGCAGTATTTT.

This clonotype was recorded a few times. The J gene is TRBJ2-3, the V gene TRBV6-5; TRBD2 agrees at 10 bases. This CDR3 region has 17 residues. The germline V gene encodes CDR1 MNHEY and CDR2 SVGAGI. Trimming cost V 1 base and J 2 bases; bases outside gene matches: 6. Written as DNA, the CDR3 is TGTGCCAGCAGTTACTTCGAGACTAGCGGGCCCACAGATACGCAGTATTTT. The encoded protein is CASSYFETSGPTDTQYF.

This clonotype has just a few counts. The J gene is TRBJ1-5, the V gene TRBV20-1; 7 bases match TRBD1. CDR1 is DFQATT and CDR2 is SNEGSKA in the germline V gene (reference sequence). With 2 bases clipped from V and 5 bases from J, the junction kept 9 bases outside the gene matches. The CDR3 contains 15 residues. The chain's CDR3 is CSARHLGTEYQPQHF. The CDR3 DNA follows: TGCAGTGCTAGACACCTTGGGACAGAGTATCAGCCCCAGCATTTT.

The J gene is TRBJ1-2, the V gene TRBV12-3 or TRBV12-4; D perhaps matches TRBD1 (5 bases). V shed 3 bases and J shed 0 bases, with 14 bases lying between them. The CDR3 spans 16 residues. The CDR3 DNA follows: TGTGCCAGCAGTTTCCCGGGACGTCCCGCTAACTATGGCTACACCTTC. It encodes CASSFPGRPANYGYTF.

The genes are TRBV20-1 and TRBJ1-1; 7 nucleotides align to TRBD1. CDR1 and CDR2 (germline): DFQATT, SNEGSKA (reference sequence). This CDR3 contains 15 residues. V lost 2 bases to trimming and J lost 6 bases; unmatched junction nucleotides: 12. The CDR3 loop is CSARSEGGYVPEAFF. CDR3 DNA sequence: TGCAGTGCTAGATCAGAAGGGGGCTATGTCCCTGAAGCTTTCTTT.

The chain is built from TRBV20-1 and TRBJ2-7; 9 positions agree with TRBD1. After removal of 3 bases from V and 2 bases from J, the junction contained 5 bases not matched to a gene. In germline, CDR1 is DFQATT, CDR2 SNEGSKA (reference sequence). The CDR3 is made up of 14 amino acids. In nucleotides, the CDR3 is TGCAGTGCTAGCGGGACAGGGACAACCTACGAGCAGTACTTC. Protein product: CSASGTGTTYEQYF.

This sequence joins TRBV29-1 and TRBJ2-1; possible D gene TRBD2, 5 bases. The germline V and J ends were trimmed by 3 bases and 3 bases, with 24 bases remaining between them. Per germline, CDR1 SQVTM and CDR2 ANQGSEA. CDR3 size: 18 residues. The CDR3 is CSVEVRDFQPGYYNEQFF. The DNA of the CDR3 is TGCAGCGTTGAGGTTCGAGATTTTCAGCCGGGATACTACAATGAGCAGTTCTTC.